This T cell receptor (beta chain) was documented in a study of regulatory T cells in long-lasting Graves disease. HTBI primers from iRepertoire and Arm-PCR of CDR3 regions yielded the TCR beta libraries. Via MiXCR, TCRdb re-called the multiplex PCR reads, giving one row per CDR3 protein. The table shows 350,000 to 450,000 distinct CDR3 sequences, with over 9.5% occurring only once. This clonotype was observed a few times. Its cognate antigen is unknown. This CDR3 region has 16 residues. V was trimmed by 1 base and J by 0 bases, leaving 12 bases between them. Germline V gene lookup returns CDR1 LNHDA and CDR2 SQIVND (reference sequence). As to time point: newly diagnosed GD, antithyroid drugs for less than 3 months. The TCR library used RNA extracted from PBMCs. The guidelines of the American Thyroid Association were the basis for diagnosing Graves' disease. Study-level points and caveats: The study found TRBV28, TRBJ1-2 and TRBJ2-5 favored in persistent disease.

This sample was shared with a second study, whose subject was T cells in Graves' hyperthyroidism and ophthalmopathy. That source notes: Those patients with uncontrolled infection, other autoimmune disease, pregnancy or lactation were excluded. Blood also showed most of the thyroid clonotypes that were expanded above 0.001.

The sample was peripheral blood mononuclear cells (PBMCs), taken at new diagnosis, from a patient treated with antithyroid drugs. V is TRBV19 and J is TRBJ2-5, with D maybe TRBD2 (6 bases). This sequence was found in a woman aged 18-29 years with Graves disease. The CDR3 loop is CASSIAPWRDQETQYF. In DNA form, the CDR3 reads TGTGCCAGTAGTATAGCCCCCTGGAGGGACCAAGAGACCCAGTACTTC.